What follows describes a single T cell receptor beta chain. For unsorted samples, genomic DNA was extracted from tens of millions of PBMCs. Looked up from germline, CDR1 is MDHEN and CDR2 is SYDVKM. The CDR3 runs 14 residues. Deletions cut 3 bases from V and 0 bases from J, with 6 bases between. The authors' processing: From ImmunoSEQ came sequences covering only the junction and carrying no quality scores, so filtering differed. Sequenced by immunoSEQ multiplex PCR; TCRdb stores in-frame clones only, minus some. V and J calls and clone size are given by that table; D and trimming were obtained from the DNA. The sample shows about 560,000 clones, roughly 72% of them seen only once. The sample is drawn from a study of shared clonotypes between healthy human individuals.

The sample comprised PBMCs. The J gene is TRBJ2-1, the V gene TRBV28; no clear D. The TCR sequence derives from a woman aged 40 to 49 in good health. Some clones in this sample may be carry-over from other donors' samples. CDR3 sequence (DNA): TGTGCCAGCAGTTTCATCGTCTCCTACAATGAGCAGTTCTTC. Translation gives CASSFIVSYNEQFF.